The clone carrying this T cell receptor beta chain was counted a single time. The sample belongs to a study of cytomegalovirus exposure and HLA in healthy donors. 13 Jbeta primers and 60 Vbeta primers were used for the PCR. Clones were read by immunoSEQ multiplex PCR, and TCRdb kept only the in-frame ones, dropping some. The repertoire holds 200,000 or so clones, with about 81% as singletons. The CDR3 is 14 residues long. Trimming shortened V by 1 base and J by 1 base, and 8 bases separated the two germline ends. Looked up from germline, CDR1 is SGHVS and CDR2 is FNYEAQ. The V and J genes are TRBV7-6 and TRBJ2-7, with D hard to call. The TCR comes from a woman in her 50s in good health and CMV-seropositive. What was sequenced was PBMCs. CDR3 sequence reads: CASSLGLQSYEQYF. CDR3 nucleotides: TGTGCCAGCAGCTTAGGCTTACAGTCCTACGAGCAGTACTTC.